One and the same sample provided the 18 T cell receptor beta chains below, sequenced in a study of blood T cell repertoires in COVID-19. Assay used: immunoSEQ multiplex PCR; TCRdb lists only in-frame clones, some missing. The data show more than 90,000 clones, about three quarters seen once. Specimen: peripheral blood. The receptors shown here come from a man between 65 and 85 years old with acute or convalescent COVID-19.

Written as DNA, the CDR3 is TGTGCCAGCAGACTGACACCCTCGGGGTCACCCCTCCACTTT. Its protein is CASRLTPSGSPLHF. This chain uses TRBV5-5 with TRBJ1-6; D is uncertain. The CDR3 runs to 14 residues. Germline V gives CDR1 SGHKS, CDR2 YYEKEE (reference sequence). V gave up 5 bases and J gave up 10 bases, with 16 bases separating them.

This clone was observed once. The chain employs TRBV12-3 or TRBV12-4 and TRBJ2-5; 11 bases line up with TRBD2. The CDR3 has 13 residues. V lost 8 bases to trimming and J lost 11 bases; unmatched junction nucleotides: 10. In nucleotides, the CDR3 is TGTGCCAGCCCATCTAGCGGGGGGCGTCAGCAGTACTTC. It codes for CASPSSGGRQQYF.

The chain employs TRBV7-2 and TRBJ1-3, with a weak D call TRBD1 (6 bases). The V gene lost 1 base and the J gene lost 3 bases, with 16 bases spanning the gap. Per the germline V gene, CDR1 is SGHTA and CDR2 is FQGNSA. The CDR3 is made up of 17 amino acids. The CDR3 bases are TGTGCCAGCAGCTTAGGACAGGCGGGAGTACATGGAAACACCATATATTTT. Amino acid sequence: CASSLGQAGVHGNTIYF.

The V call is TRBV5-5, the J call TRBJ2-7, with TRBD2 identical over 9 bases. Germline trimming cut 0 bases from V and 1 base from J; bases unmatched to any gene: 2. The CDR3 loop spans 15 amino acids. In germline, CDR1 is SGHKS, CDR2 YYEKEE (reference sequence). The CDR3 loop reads CASSLGLAESYEQYF. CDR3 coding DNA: TGTGCCAGCAGCTTGGGACTAGCGGAGTCCTACGAGCAGTACTTC.

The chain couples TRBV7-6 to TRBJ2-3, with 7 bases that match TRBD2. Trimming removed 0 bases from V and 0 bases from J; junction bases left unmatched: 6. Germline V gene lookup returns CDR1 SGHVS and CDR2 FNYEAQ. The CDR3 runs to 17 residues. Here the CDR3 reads CASSLASSGSSTDTQYF. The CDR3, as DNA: TGTGCCAGCAGCTTAGCGTCTAGCGGATCTAGCACAGATACGCAGTATTTT. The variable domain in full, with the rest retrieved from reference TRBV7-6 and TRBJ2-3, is GAGVSQSPRYKVTKRGQDVALRCDPISGHVSLYWYRQALGQGPEFLTYFNYEAQQDKSGLPNDRFSAERPEGSISTLTIQRTEQRDSAMYRCASSLASSGSSTDTQYFGPGTRLTVL.

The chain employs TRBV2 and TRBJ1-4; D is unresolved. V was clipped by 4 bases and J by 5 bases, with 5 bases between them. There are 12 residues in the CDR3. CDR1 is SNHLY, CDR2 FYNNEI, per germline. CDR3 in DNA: TGTGCCAGCAGTGCCGCGAATGAAAAACTGTTTTTT. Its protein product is CASSAANEKLFF.

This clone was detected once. This CDR3 is CASSLGGTQYF. CDR3 sequence (DNA): TGTGCCAGCAGCCTGGGGGGTACGCAGTATTTT. The chain recombines TRBV11-2 with TRBJ2-3; D is perhaps TRBD2 (6 bases). From germline, CDR1 is SGHAT and CDR2 FQNNGV. V shed 5 bases and J shed 8 bases, with 8 bases lying between them. The CDR3 spans 11 residues.

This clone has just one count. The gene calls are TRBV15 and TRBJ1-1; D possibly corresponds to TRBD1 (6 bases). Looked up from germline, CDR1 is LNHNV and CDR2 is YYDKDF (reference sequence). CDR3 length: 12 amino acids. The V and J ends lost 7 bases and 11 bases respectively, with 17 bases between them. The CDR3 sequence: CATMDRPRYAFF. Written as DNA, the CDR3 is TGTGCCACCATGGACAGACCGAGATATGCTTTCTTT.

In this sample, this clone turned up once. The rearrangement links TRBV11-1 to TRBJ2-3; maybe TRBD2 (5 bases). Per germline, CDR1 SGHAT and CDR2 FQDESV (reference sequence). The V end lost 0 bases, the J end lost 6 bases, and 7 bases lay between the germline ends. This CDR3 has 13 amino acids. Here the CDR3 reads CASSLAGSDTQYF. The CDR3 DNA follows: TGTGCCAGCAGCTTAGCTGGGAGTGATACGCAGTATTTT.

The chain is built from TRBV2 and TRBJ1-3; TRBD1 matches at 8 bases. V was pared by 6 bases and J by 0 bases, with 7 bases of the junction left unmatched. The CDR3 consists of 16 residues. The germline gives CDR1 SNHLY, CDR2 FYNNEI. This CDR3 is CASSDPGGYSGNTIYF. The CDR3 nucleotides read TGTGCCAGCAGCGACCCAGGGGGCTACTCTGGAAACACCATATATTTT.

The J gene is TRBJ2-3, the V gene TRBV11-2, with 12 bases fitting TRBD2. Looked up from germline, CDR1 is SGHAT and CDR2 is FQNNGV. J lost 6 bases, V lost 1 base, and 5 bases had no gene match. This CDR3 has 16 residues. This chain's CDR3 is CASSLAGLAGLDTQYF. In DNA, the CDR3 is TGTGCCAGCAGCTTAGCCGGACTAGCGGGACTGGATACGCAGTATTTT.

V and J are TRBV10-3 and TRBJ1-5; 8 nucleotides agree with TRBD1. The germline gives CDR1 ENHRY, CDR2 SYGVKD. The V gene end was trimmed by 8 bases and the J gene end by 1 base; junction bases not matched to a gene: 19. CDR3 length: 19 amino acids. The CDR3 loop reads CAIGGAIDRGGRSNQPQHF. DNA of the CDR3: TGTGCCATCGGAGGGGCGATTGACAGGGGAGGAAGGAGCAATCAGCCCCAGCATTTT.

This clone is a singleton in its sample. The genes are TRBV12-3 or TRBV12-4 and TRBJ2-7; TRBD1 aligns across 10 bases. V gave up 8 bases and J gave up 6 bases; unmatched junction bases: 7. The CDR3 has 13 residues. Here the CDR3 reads CASGGTGVIEQYF. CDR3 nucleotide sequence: TGTGCCAGCGGCGGGACAGGGGTGATCGAGCAGTACTTC.

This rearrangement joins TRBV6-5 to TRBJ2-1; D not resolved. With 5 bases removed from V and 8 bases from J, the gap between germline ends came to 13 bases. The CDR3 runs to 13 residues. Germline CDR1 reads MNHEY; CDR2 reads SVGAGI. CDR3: CASSPWLEHEQFF. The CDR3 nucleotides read TGTGCCAGCAGTCCCTGGCTAGAGCATGAGCAGTTCTTC.

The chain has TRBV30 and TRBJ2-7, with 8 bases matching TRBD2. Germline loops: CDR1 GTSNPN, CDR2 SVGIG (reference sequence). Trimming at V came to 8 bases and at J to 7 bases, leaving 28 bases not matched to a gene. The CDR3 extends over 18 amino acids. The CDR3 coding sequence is TGTGCCCTAAGCCGGGTAATTCCCGGGGGGGCTCAATCCTGGGAGCAGTACTTC. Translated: CALSRVIPGGAQSWEQYF.

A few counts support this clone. The CDR3 here is CASSPRGTDTQYF. Here the CDR3 DNA reads TGTGCCAGCAGTCCCAGGGGCACAGATACGCAGTATTTT. This chain connects TRBV6-2 or TRBV6-3 to TRBJ2-3; D is perhaps TRBD1 (5 bases). The ends were cut back, 5 bases at V and 1 base at J, with 7 bases in the middle. The CDR3 extends over 13 amino acids. Germline loops: CDR1 MNHEY, CDR2 SVGEGT.

DNA of the CDR3: TGTGCCAGCAGCTTACGGGGGGCCCTGTCTGGAAACACCATATATTTT. This codes for CASSLRGALSGNTIYF. The rearrangement uses TRBV7-2 and TRBJ1-3; D possibly corresponds to TRBD1 (6 bases). The CDR3 is made up of 16 amino acids. The V end lost 2 bases, the J end lost 1 base, and 12 bases lay between the germline ends. Germline CDR1 SGHTA, CDR2 FQGNSA.

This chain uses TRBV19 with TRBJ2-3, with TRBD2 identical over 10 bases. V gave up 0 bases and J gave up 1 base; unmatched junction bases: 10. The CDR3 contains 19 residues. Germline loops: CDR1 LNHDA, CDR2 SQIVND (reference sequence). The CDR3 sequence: CASSIDPNLAGEGTDTQYF. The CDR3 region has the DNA TGTGCCAGTAGTATAGATCCAAACCTAGCGGGAGAAGGCACAGATACGCAGTATTTT. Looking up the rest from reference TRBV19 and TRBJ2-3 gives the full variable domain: DGGITQSPKYLFRKEGQNVTLSCEQNLNHDAMYWYRQDPGQGLRLIYYSQIVNDFQKGDIAEGYSVSREKKESFPLTVTSAQKNPTAFYLCASSIDPNLAGEGTDTQYFGPGTRLTVL.